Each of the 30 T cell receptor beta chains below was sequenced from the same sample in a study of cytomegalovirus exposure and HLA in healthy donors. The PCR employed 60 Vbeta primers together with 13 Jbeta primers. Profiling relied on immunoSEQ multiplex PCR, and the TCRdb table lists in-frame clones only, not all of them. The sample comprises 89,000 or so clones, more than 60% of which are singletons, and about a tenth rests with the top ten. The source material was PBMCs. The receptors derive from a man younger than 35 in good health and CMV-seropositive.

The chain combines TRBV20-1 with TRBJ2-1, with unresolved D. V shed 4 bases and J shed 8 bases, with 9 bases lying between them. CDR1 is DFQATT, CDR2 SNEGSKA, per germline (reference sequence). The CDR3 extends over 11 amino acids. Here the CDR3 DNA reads TGCAGTGCTAACCGACACGATGAGCAGTTCTTC. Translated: CSANRHDEQFF.

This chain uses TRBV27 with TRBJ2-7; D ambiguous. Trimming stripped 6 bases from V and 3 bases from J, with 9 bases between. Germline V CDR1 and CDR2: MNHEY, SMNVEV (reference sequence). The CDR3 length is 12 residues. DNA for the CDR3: TGTGCCAGCAGCCCCGGTCGCTACGAGCAGTACTTC. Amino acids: CASSPGRYEQYF.

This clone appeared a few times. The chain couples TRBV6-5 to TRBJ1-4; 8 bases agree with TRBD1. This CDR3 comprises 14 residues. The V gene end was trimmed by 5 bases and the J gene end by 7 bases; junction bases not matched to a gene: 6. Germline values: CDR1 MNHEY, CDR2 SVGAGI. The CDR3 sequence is CASSTGGFGEKLFF. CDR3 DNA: TGTGCCAGCAGTACAGGGGGGTTCGGTGAAAAACTGTTTTTT.

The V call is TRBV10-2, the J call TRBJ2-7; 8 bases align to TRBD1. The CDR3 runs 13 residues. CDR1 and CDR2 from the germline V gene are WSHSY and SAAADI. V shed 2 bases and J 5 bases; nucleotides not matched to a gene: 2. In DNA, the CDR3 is TGCGCCAGCAGTGAGGACAGGGGAGACGAGCAGTACTTC. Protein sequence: CASSEDRGDEQYF.

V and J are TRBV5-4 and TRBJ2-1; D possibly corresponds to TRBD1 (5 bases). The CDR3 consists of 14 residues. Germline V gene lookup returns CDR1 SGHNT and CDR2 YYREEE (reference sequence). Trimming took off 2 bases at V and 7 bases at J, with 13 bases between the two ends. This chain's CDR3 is CASSFTAGLNEQFF. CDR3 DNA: TGTGCCAGCAGCTTTACGGCAGGGTTGAATGAGCAGTTCTTC.

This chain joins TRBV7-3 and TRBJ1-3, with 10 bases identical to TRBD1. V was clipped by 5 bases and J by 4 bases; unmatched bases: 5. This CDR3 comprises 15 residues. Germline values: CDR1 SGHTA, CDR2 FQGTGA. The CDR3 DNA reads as TGTGCCAGCAGCCTAGACAGGGGGCTAGGAAACACCATATATTTT. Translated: CASSLDRGLGNTIYF.

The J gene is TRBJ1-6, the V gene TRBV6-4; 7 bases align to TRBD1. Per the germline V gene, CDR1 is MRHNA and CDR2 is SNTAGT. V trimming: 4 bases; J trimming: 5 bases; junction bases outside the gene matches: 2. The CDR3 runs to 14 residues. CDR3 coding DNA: TGTGCCAGCAGTGCTACAGGGGATAATTCACCCCTCCACTTT. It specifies CASSATGDNSPLHF.

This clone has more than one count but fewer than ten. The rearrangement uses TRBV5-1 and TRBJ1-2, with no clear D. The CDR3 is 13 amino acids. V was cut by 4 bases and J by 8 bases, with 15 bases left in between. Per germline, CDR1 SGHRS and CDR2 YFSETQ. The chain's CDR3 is CASSGQESAGYTF. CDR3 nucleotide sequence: TGCGCCAGCAGCGGGCAAGAATCGGCGGGCTACACCTTC.

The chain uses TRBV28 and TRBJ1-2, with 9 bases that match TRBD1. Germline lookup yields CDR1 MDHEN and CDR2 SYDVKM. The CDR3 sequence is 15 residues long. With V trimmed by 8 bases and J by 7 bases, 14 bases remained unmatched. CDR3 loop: CASLGLGQGKSGYTF. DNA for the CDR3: TGTGCCAGCCTGGGACTGGGACAGGGAAAAAGTGGCTACACCTTC.

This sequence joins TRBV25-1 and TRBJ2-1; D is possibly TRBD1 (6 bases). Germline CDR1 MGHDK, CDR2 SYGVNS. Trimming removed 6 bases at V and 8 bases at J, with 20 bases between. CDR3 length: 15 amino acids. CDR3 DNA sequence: TGTGCCAGCAGCCTATATTCACAGGGAATCTATGAGCAGTTCTTC. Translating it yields CASSLYSQGIYEQFF.

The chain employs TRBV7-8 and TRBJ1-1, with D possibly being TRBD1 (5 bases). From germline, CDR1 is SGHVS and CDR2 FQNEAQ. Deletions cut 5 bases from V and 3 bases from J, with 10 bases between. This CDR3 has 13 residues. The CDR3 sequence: CASSLDSHTEAFF. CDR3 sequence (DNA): TGTGCCAGCAGCCTCGACAGCCACACTGAAGCTTTCTTT.

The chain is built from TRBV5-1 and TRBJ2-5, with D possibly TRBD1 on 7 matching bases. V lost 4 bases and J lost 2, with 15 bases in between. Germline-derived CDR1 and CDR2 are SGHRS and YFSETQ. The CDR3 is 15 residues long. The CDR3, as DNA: TGCGCCAGCAGCACGGGGGCAGGGGGACAAGAGACCCAGTACTTC. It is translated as CASSTGAGGQETQYF.

CDR3 in amino acids: CASSLVGDYNEQFF. DNA for the CDR3: TGTGCCAGCAGCTTAGTGGGCGACTACAATGAGCAGTTCTTC. This chain joins TRBV7-6 and TRBJ2-1; D remains unclear. The ends were cut back, 1 base at V and 3 bases at J, with 7 bases in the middle. The CDR3 length is 14 residues. Germline CDR1 reads SGHVS; CDR2 reads FNYEAQ. Combining the CDR3 with reference TRBV7-6 and TRBJ2-1 gives the whole variable domain GAGVSQSPRYKVTKRGQDVALRCDPISGHVSLYWYRQALGQGPEFLTYFNYEAQQDKSGLPNDRFSAERPEGSISTLTIQRTEQRDSAMYRCASSLVGDYNEQFFGPGTRLTVL.

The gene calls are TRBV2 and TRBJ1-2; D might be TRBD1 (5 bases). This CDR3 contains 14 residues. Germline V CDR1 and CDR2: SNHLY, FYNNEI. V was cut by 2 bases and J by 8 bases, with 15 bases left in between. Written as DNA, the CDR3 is TGTGCCAGCAGTGAAAGTCTAGGGGTCGGGGGCTACACCTTC. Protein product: CASSESLGVGGYTF.

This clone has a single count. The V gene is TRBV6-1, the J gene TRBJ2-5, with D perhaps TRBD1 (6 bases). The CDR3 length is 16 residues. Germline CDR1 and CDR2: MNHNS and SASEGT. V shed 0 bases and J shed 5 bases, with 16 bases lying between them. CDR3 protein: CASSEAVDRWSETQYF. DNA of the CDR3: TGTGCCAGCAGTGAAGCGGTAGACAGGTGGAGCGAGACCCAGTACTTC.

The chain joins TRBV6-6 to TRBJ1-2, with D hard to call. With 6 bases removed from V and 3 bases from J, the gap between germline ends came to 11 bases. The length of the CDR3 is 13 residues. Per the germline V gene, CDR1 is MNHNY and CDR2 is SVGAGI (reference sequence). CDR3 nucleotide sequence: TGTGCCAGCAGGATCGACGAGGACTATGGCTACACCTTC. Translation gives CASRIDEDYGYTF.

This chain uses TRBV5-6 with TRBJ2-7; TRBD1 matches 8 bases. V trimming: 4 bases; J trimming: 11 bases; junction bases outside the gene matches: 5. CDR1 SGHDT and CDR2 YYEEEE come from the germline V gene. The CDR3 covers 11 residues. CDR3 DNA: TGTGCCAGCAGCCGGCAGGGGGCCGAGTACTTC. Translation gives CASSRQGAEYF. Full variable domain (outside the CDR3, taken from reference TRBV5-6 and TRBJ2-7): DAGVTQSPTHLIKTRGQQVTLRCSPKSGHDTVSWYQQALGQGPQFIFQYYEEEERQRGNFPDRFSGHQFPNYSSELNVNALLLGDSALYLCASSRQGAEYFGPGTRLTVT.

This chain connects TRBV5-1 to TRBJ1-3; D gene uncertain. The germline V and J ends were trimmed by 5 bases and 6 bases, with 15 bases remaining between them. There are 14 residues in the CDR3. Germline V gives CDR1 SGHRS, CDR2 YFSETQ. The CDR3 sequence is CASSQGESSNTIYF. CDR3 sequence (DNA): TGCGCCAGCAGTCAAGGAGAGTCGTCAAACACCATATATTTT. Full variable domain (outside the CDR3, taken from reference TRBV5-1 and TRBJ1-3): KAGVTQTPRYLIKTRGQQVTLSCSPISGHRSVSWYQQTPGQGLQFLFEYFSETQRNKGNFPGRFSGRQFSNSRSEMNVSTLELGDSALYLCASSQGESSNTIYFGEGSWLTVV.

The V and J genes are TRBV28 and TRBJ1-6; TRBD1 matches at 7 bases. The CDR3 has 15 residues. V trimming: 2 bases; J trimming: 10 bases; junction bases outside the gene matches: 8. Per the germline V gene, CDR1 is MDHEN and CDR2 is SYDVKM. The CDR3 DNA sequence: TGTGCCAGCAGTTTACTGGGGGACAGTGGATCACCCCTCCACTTT. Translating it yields CASSLLGDSGSPLHF.

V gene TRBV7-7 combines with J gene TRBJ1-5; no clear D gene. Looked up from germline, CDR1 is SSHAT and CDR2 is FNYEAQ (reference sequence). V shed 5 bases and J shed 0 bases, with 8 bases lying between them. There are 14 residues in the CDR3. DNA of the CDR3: TGTGCCAGCAGCCTTAGAAATAGCAATCAGCCCCAGCATTTT. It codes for CASSLRNSNQPQHF.

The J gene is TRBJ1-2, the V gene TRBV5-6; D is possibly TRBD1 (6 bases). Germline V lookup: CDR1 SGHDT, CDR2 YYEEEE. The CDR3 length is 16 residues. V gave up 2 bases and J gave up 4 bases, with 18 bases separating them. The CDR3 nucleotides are TGTGCCAGCAGCTTTTCGCGGGGGCGCGATACCTATGGCTACACCTTC. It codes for CASSFSRGRDTYGYTF.

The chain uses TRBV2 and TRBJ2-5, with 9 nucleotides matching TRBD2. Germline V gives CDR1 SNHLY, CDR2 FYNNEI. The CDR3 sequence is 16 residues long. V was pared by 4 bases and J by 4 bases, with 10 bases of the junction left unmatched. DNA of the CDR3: TGTGCCAGCAGTGCTGCGGGGGGGTTGCTATTAGAGACCCAGTACTTC. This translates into CASSAAGGLLLETQYF.

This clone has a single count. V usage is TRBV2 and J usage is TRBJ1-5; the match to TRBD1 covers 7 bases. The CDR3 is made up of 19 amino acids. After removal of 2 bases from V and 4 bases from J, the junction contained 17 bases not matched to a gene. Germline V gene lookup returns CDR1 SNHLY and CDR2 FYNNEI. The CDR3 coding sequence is TGTGCCAGCAGTGAAAGTTTTTGGAGGCCCGGGACAGCTAATCAGCCCCAGCATTTT. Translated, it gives CASSESFWRPGTANQPQHF.

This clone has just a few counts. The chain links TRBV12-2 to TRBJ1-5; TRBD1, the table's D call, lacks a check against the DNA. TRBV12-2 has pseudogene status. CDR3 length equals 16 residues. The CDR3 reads CASRFVSCRVSQPQHF. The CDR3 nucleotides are TGTGCAAGTCGCTTTGTGTCGTGCAGGGTAAGTCAGCCCCAGCATTTT.

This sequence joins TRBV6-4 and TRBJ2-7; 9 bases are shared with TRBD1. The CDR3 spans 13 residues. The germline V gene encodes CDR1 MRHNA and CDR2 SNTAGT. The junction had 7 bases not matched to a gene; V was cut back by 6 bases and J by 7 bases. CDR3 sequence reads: CASSATGGGEQYF. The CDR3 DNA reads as TGTGCCAGCAGCGCGACAGGGGGTGGAGAGCAGTACTTC.

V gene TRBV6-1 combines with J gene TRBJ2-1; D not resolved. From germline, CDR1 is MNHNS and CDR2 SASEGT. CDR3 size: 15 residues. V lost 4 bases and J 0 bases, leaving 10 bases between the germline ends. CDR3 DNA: TGTGCCAGCAGTGTTGCCACTCGCTCCTACAATGAGCAGTTCTTC. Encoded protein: CASSVATRSYNEQFF.

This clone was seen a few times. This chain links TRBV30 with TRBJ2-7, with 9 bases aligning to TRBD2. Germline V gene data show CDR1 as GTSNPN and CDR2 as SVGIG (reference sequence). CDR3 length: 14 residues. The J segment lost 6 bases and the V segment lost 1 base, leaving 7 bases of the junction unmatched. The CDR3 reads CAWSEGGGAVEQYF. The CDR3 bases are TGTGCCTGGAGTGAGGGCGGGGGGGCGGTCGAGCAGTACTTC.

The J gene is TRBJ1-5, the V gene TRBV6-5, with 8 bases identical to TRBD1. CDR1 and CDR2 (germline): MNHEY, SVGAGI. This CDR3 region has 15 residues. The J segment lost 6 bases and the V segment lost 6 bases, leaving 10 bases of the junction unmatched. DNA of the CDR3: TGTGCCAGCAGCTTAAGGACAGGGTACGGTCAGCCCCAGCATTTT. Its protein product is CASSLRTGYGQPQHF.

The CDR3 here is CASRQGNLNEKLFF. The DNA of the CDR3 is TGTGCCAGCAGACAGGGGAATTTAAATGAAAAACTGTTTTTT. The chain combines TRBV6-1 with TRBJ1-4; TRBD1 aligns across 7 bases. With 6 bases clipped from V and 5 bases from J, the junction kept 6 bases outside the gene matches. Germline CDR1 is MNHNS and CDR2 is SASEGT. The CDR3 spans 14 residues.

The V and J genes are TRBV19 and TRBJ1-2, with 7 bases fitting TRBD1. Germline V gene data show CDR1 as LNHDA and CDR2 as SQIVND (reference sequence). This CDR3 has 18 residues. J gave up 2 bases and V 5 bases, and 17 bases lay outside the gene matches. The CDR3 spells CASSPYLPTTGMNYGYTF. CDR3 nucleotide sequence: TGTGCCAGTAGTCCATATCTTCCAACGACAGGGATGAACTATGGCTACACCTTC.